The 25 T cell receptor beta chains in this list originate from one sample, sequenced in a study of CXCR3-negative and CXCR3-positive naive CD8 T cells. The study made its TRB cDNA libraries by 5' RACE, adding UMI labels. TCRdb processed the 5' RACE reads again and assigns one entry to each CDR3 protein, with no DNA. The sample's table shows 70,000 to 100,000 distinct CDR3 sequences. The sample comprised naive CXCR3- CD8+ T cells from blood. Described subset: CD45RO-CCR7+CD27+CD95- naive CD8+ T cells lacking CXCR3 (TNR3-). These receptors all come from a human donor in good health. Some clones in this sample may be carry-over from other donors' samples.

This chain links TRBV6-6 with TRBJ2-3. Per germline, CDR1 MNHNY and CDR2 SVGAGI (reference sequence). The CDR3 length is 13 residues. The CDR3 sequence: CASSYIISDTQYF.

The genes are TRBV3-1 and TRBJ2-2; TCRdb's D call of TRBD1 is untestable without DNA. CDR3 length: 15 residues. CDR1 and CDR2 (germline): LGHDT, YNNKEL (reference sequence). This chain's CDR3 is CASSRTQGADGELFF.

V is TRBV7-9 and J is TRBJ2-5; checking the TCRdb D call of TRBD1 is not possible without DNA. From germline, CDR1 is SEHNR and CDR2 FQNEAQ (reference sequence). This CDR3 is 16 amino acids long. CDR3 residues: CASSLLLQTGEETQYF.

The chain uses TRBV7-9 and TRBJ2-7; TCRdb's D gene call, TRBD2, goes unchecked for lack of DNA. The V gene's germline CDR1 is SEHNR and CDR2 FQNEAQ (reference sequence). CDR3 size: 16 residues. CDR3 amino acids: CASSLTGTSGRGEQYF.

J is TRBJ2-7 and V is TRBV6-9; without DNA, the TCRdb call of TRBD2 cannot be checked. The germline V gene has CDR1 MNHGY and CDR2 SVAAGI. The CDR3 contains 17 residues. The CDR3 loop reads CASSARLAGRDGYEQYF.

V usage is TRBV4-1 and J usage is TRBJ1-1; TCRdb's assignment of TRBD1 cannot be checked, as there is no DNA. Germline values: CDR1 MGHRA, CDR2 YSYEKL. The CDR3 has 18 residues. CDR3: CASSHLPGQGALNTEAFF.

This chain uses TRBV4-1 with TRBJ1-6; lacking DNA, the TRBD1 call made by TCRdb goes unchecked. Germline values: CDR1 MGHRA, CDR2 YSYEKL. The CDR3 loop spans 16 amino acids. The CDR3 reads CASSQEATGYDSPLHF.

The rearrangement links TRBV7-8 to TRBJ2-7; TCRdb names TRBD1, which stays unverified in the absence of DNA. There are 14 residues in the CDR3. Germline CDR1 reads SGHVS; CDR2 reads FQNEAQ. The CDR3 sequence is CASSLEGTAYEQYF.

J is TRBJ1-1 and V is TRBV29-1; lacking DNA, the TRBD1 call made by TCRdb goes unchecked. The CDR3 extends over 12 amino acids. From germline, CDR1 is SQVTM and CDR2 ANQGSEA. This chain's CDR3 is CSVEEGGSEAFF.

The genes are TRBV4-1 and TRBJ1-1; TCRdb's D call, TRBD1, is unchecked because there is no DNA. Germline values: CDR1 MGHRA, CDR2 YSYEKL. The CDR3 has 14 amino acids. This CDR3 is CASSQDLGDRQAFF.

The V call is TRBV19, the J call TRBJ1-2; TCRdb calls TRBD1, which cannot be checked without DNA. This CDR3 is 15 amino acids long. In germline, CDR1 is LNHDA, CDR2 SQIVND (reference sequence). CDR3 residues: CASNPDGLSNYGYTF.

The chain carries TRBV12-3 or TRBV12-4 and TRBJ2-3; TCRdb lists TRBD1, though no DNA is available to test this call. CDR3 length: 17 residues. The CDR3 here is CASSPLGGAGATDTQYF.

J is TRBJ2-1 and V is TRBV2. The CDR3 has 16 residues. Germline lookup yields CDR1 SNHLY and CDR2 FYNNEI. CDR3: CASSYQPVNSYNEQFF. The full variable domain, its missing parts supplied by reference TRBV2 and TRBJ2-1, is EPEVTQTPSHQVTQMGQEVILRCVPISNHLYFYWYRQILGQKVEFLVSFYNNEISEKSEIFDDQFSVERPDGSNFTLKIRSTKLEDSAMYFCASSYQPVNSYNEQFFGPGTRLTVL.

The genes are TRBV7-9 and TRBJ2-3; the D call of TRBD1 rests on TCRdb alone, since no DNA is present to check it. Germline CDR1 and CDR2: SEHNR and FQNEAQ (reference sequence). This CDR3 spans 16 amino acids. This CDR3 is CASSLGPTGGTDTQYF. The full variable domain, its missing parts supplied by reference TRBV7-9 and TRBJ2-3, is DTGVSQNPRHKITKRGQNVTFRCDPISEHNRLYWYRQTLGQGPEFLTYFQNEAQLEKSRLLSDRFSAERPKGSFSTLEIQRTEQGDSAMYLCASSLGPTGGTDTQYFGPGTRLTVL.

This chain connects TRBV29-1 to TRBJ2-7; lacking DNA, the TRBD1 call made by TCRdb goes unchecked. Germline V gene sequence: CDR1 SQVTM, CDR2 ANQGSEA. This CDR3 spans 12 amino acids. The CDR3 is CSVGGLGDEQYF.

The CDR3 spells CSARVERGLQETQYF. This chain connects TRBV20-1 to TRBJ2-5; TCRdb gives TRBD1 as the D gene, but with no DNA this cannot be confirmed. In germline, CDR1 is DFQATT, CDR2 SNEGSKA (reference sequence). The CDR3 loop spans 15 amino acids.

The chain carries TRBV12-3 or TRBV12-4 and TRBJ1-2; TCRdb's assignment of TRBD1 cannot be checked, as there is no DNA. The CDR3 contains 15 residues. CDR3 protein: CASSPWTGEPYGYTF.

The rearrangement joins TRBV29-1 to TRBJ1-2. The CDR3 loop spans 12 amino acids. The germline CDR1 and CDR2 sequences are SQVTM and ANQGSEA. CDR3 protein: CSVDMEPYGYTF.

The chain uses TRBV15 and TRBJ1-2. This CDR3 region has 13 residues. Looked up from germline, CDR1 is LNHNV and CDR2 is YYDKDF (reference sequence). The CDR3 reads CATGPGTADGYTF.

This rearrangement joins TRBV20-1 to TRBJ2-7; TCRdb selects TRBD1, and the lack of DNA leaves this call unchecked. Per germline, CDR1 DFQATT and CDR2 SNEGSKA (reference sequence). This CDR3 contains 14 residues. The CDR3 spells CSAASEGAGYEQYF.

The V call is TRBV7-2, the J call TRBJ2-4; TCRdb's D call, TRBD2, is unchecked because there is no DNA. CDR1 and CDR2 (germline): SGHTA, FQGNSA. The CDR3 consists of 13 residues. The CDR3 reads CASSFPAGGSPYF.

V and J are TRBV7-6 and TRBJ2-1; TCRdb names TRBD2, which stays unverified in the absence of DNA. CDR1 SGHVS and CDR2 FNYEAQ come from the germline V gene. The CDR3 is made up of 15 amino acids. CDR3 amino acids: CASSLDSSGSYEQFF.

The chain carries TRBV7-8 and TRBJ2-1. Germline CDR1 reads SGHVS; CDR2 reads FQNEAQ. The CDR3 covers 13 residues. The CDR3 sequence: CASSLGRDNEQFF.

This chain uses TRBV5-5 with TRBJ2-1. The CDR3 runs to 13 residues. Germline V gives CDR1 SGHKS, CDR2 YYEKEE (reference sequence). Here the CDR3 reads CASSLNGLNEQFF.

This chain joins TRBV14 and TRBJ2-7. The CDR3 length is 14 residues. Germline CDR1 SGHDN, CDR2 FVKESK. The CDR3 sequence: CASSQDGSTVEQYF. Looking up the rest from reference TRBV14 and TRBJ2-7 gives the full variable domain: EAGVTQFPSHSVIEKGQTVTLRCDPISGHDNLYWYRRVMGKEIKFLLHFVKESKQDESGMPNNRFLAERTGGTYSTLKVQPAELEDSGVYFCASSQDGSTVEQYFGPGTRLTVT.